The clone carrying this TCR beta chain appeared once. Its antigen is still unknown. At one end the junction does not follow the germline gene, possibly because of a read error. A modified ARM-PCR protocol with three rounds of nested PCR amplified TCRbeta. TCRdb reprocessed the multiplex PCR reads via MiXCR and lists one record per CDR3 protein. The top ten clones hold about 15% of a sample with some 84,000 distinct CDR3 sequences, roughly two thirds of them seen once. This specimen belongs to a study of tumor and adjacent non-tumor tissue in lung cancer. Study background: Aged about 30 to 76 years, patients included 10 men and 4 to 6 women with stage I to III disease.

Findings of the study overall: Normal lung showed higher cumulative top 100 clone frequency than tumor.

Germline V lookup: CDR1 SQVTM, CDR2 ANQGSEA. This CDR3 is 12 amino acids long. The template was RNA from unsorted bulk tissue. Sequenced sample: lung tumor tissue. This chain joins TRBV29-1 and TRBJ1-2; the D is unclear. The TCR was taken from a man aged 65 to 85 with non-small cell lung cancer. The CDR3 loop reads CSVAPSNYDYIF. In DNA, the CDR3 is TGCAGCGTAGCCCCCTCTAACTATGACTACATCTTC.